These 12 T cell receptor beta chains originate from one sample sequenced in a study of shared clonotypes between healthy human individuals. The method was immunoSEQ multiplex PCR; TCRdb's version includes in-frame clones alone and lacks a portion of them. The sample contains over a million clones, 97% to 99% of which appear only once. Sequencing was performed on naive CD4+ T cells sorted from blood. Indicated subset: CD45RA+ positively selected. Receptor source: a man aged 25 to 40 in good health.

Only one count was recorded for this clone. This sequence joins TRBV10-1 and TRBJ2-2, with a weak D call TRBD1 (6 bases). Trimming pared 3 bases from V and 5 bases from J, leaving 7 bases between. The germline V gene has CDR1 WNHNN and CDR2 SYGVQD (reference sequence). The CDR3 consists of 13 residues. The CDR3 spells CASSEGGTGELFF. The CDR3 DNA follows: TGCGCCAGCAGTGAAGGGGGAACCGGGGAGCTGTTTTTT.

The chain recombines TRBV10-1 with TRBJ2-3; D gene unclear. Trimming stripped 2 bases from V and 5 bases from J, with 11 bases between. The CDR3 has 14 amino acids. Germline CDR1 is WNHNN and CDR2 is SYGVQD (reference sequence). This CDR3 is CASSEAKALDTQYF. In nucleotides, the CDR3 is TGCGCCAGCAGTGAGGCGAAGGCCCTAGATACGCAGTATTTT.

V gene TRBV5-4 combines with J gene TRBJ1-2; D perhaps matches TRBD1 (6 bases). Germline-derived CDR1 and CDR2 are SGHNT and YYREEE (reference sequence). The CDR3 extends over 18 amino acids. The germline V and J ends were trimmed by 4 bases and 0 bases, with 22 bases remaining between them. The CDR3 loop is CASSKGNRERATNYGYTF. In DNA form, the CDR3 reads TGTGCCAGCAGCAAGGGTAACAGGGAACGGGCGACTAACTATGGCTACACCTTC. Filled out from reference TRBV5-4 and TRBJ1-2, the complete variable domain reads ETGVTQSPTHLIKTRGQQVTLRCSSQSGHNTVSWYQQALGQGPQFIFQYYREEENGRGNFPPRFSGLQFPNYSSELNVNALELDDSALYLCASSKGNRERATNYGYTFGSGTRLTVV.

The DNA for the CDR3 is TGTGCCAGCAGCGCCCACGGACTCGTTGGGGGAGAGACCCAGTACTTC. Its protein is CASSAHGLVGGETQYF. V and J are TRBV9 and TRBJ2-5, with D perhaps given as TRBD1 or TRBD2 (5 bases each). Germline lookup yields CDR1 SGDLS and CDR2 YYNGEE. V was shortened by 3 bases and J by 4 bases, with 19 bases between the two germline ends. The CDR3 covers 16 residues.

The chain is built from TRBV2 and TRBJ1-2; 9 bases align to TRBD1. After removal of 7 bases from V and 7 bases from J, the junction contained 19 bases not matched to a gene. The CDR3 totals 17 residues. CDR1 is SNHLY and CDR2 is FYNNEI in the germline V gene. The CDR3 region is CASTSLQGQGGSRGYTF. The CDR3 nucleotides read TGTGCCAGCACCTCTCTTCAGGGACAGGGTGGTTCGCGTGGCTACACCTTC.

The rearrangement uses TRBV27 and TRBJ1-2, with D possibly being TRBD1 (5 bases). The CDR3 extends over 13 amino acids. Trimming shortened V by 6 bases and J by 4 bases, and 12 bases separated the two germline ends. Germline V gene lookup returns CDR1 MNHEY and CDR2 SMNVEV (reference sequence). CDR3 sequence (DNA): TGTGCCAGCAGCGTTGACAGCGTCTATGGCTACACCTTC. This encodes CASSVDSVYGYTF.

The chain carries TRBV7-2 and TRBJ2-1; 11 nucleotides align to TRBD1. Losses at the gene ends were 3 bases for V and 4 bases for J; bases not matched to a gene: 5. The V gene's germline CDR1 is SGHTA and CDR2 FQGNSA. CDR3 length: 16 amino acids. DNA of the CDR3: TGTGCCAGCAGCTTCATAGGGACAGGGGGTTACAATGAGCAGTTCTTC. It translates to CASSFIGTGGYNEQFF.

The V call is TRBV7-6, the J call TRBJ2-7; D assignment may be TRBD1 or TRBD2 (5 bases each). The CDR3 spans 15 residues. Germline values: CDR1 SGHVS, CDR2 FNYEAQ. V was pared by 7 bases and J by 6 bases, with 22 bases between. Here the CDR3 reads CASTFTGALGSEQYF. CDR3 DNA sequence: TGTGCCAGCACCTTTACCGGGGCGCTGGGCTCCGAGCAGTACTTC.

This clone was detected only once. This sequence joins TRBV11-2 and TRBJ2-5; no definite D call. The germline V gene has CDR1 SGHAT and CDR2 FQNNGV. This CDR3 has 11 residues. V was trimmed by 4 bases and J by 4 bases, leaving 4 bases between them. CDR3 amino acids: CASSSGETQYF. The CDR3 nucleotides are TGTGCCAGCAGCTCAGGAGAGACCCAGTACTTC.

The gene calls are TRBV15 and TRBJ1-3; D remains unclear. The germline gives CDR1 LNHNV, CDR2 YYDKDF (reference sequence). The CDR3 sequence is 15 residues long. Trimming stripped 0 bases from V and 4 bases from J, with 10 bases between. CDR3 residues: CATSRDLASGNTIYF. The CDR3 DNA follows: TGTGCCACCAGCAGAGATCTAGCAAGCGGAAACACCATATATTTT.

J is TRBJ2-7 and V is TRBV4-3; D is unresolved. The germline V and J ends were trimmed by 2 bases and 2 bases, with 10 bases remaining between them. Germline V gives CDR1 LGHNA, CDR2 YSLEER. There are 14 residues in the CDR3. The chain's CDR3 is CASSQIHATYEQYF. The CDR3 DNA is TGCGCCAGCAGCCAAATACATGCAACCTACGAGCAGTACTTC.

The V call is TRBV18, the J call TRBJ1-1, with D unclear. The ends were cut back, 3 bases at V and 4 bases at J, with 3 bases in the middle. The CDR3 is 11 residues long. Germline V gives CDR1 KGHSH, CDR2 LQKENI. CDR3 region: CASSPTTEAFF. The DNA for the CDR3 is TGTGCCAGCTCACCCACCACTGAAGCTTTCTTT.